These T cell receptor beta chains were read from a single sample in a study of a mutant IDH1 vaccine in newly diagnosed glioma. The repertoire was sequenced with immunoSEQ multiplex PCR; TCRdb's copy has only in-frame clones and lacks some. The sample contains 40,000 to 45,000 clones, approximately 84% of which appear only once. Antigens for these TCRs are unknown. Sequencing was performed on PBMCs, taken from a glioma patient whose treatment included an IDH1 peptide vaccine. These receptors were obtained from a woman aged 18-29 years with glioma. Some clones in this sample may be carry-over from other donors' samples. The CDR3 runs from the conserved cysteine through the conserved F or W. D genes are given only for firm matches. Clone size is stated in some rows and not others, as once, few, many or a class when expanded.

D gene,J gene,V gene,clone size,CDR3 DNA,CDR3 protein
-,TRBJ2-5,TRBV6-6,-,TGTGCCAGCAGCCACCGGGAGACCCAGTACTTC,CASSHRETQYF
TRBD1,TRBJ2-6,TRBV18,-,TGTGCCAGCTCACAAACCGGGACAGGGGTCGGGGCCAACGTCCTGACTTTC,CASSQTGTGVGANVLTF
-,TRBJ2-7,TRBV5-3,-,TGTGCCAGAAGCCACAGACAGGGACTATACGAGCAGTACTTC,CARSHRQGLYEQYF
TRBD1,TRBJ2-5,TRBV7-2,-,TGTGCCAGCAGCGCGACAGGGTTTGGAGAGACCCAGTACTTC,CASSATGFGETQYF
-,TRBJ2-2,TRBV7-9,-,TGTGCCAGCAGCTTACCTGGATTTGCGGAGCTGTTTTTT,CASSLPGFAELFF
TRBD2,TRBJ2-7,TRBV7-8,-,TGTGCCAGCAGCTTAAGGAGCGGGGAATCCTACGAGCAGTACTTC,CASSLRSGESYEQYF
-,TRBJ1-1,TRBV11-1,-,TGTGCCAGCAGCTTAGACACAAATGAAGCTTTCTTT,CASSLDTNEAFF
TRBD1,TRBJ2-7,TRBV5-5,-,TGTGCCAGCAGGGGTGGGACAGACGAGCAGTACTTC,CASRGGTDEQYF
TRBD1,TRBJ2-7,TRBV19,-,TGTGCCAGTAGTATTGGACAGGGGATGAGCTCCTACGAGCAGTACTTC,CASSIGQGMSSYEQYF
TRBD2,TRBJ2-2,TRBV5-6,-,TGTGCCAGCAGCTTGGCCCTACTAGCGGGGGCTCCAGGCGGGGAGCTGTTTTTT,CASSLALLAGAPGGELFF
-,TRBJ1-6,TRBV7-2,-,TGTGCCAGCAGCTTTGGGGCGGTATATCATTCACCCCTCCACTTT,CASSFGAVYHSPLHF
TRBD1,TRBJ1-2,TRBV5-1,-,TGCGCCGGTTTTACCGGGACAGCGTATGGCTACACCTTC,CAGFTGTAYGYTF
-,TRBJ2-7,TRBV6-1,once,TGTGCCAGCAGTGAAGCGCTACAGGGATCCTACGAGCAGTACTTC,CASSEALQGSYEQYF
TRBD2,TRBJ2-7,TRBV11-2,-,TGTGCCAGCAGCCCAGGGACTAGCGGGAACGGGAAGCAGTACTTC,CASSPGTSGNGKQYF
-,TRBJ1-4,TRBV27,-,TGTGCCAGCAGTTTATTCCGTAATGAAAAACTGTTTTTT,CASSLFRNEKLFF
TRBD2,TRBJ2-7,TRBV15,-,TGTGCCACCAGCAGAGAGAGCGGGGGTCCCTACGAGCAGTACTTC,CATSRESGGPYEQYF